These 14 T cell receptor beta chains were all obtained from the same sample, sequenced in a study of CD8+ T cells in alopecia areata. Extracted RNA was reverse transcribed into cDNA, the sequencing template. Profiled with immunoSEQ multiplex PCR; TCRdb holds only in-frame clones, not every one. The table includes under 250,000 clones, about 56% detected once. The specimen sequenced was CD8+ T cells sorted from blood. Receptor source: a human donor in good health.

This chain joins TRBV7-9 and TRBJ2-5; no clear D. Germline V lookup: CDR1 SEHNR, CDR2 FQNEAQ (reference sequence). Trimming removed 1 base from V and 0 bases from J, with 12 bases in between. CDR3 length: 16 residues. CDR3 sequence (DNA): TGTGCCAGCAGCTTAGTGGTAGACCTTTACCAAGAGACCCAGTACTTC. Protein product: CASSLVVDLYQETQYF.

V is TRBV5-6 and J is TRBJ1-5; D unclear. The germline CDR1 and CDR2 sequences are SGHDT and YYEEEE. The CDR3 covers 15 residues. The V gene lost 0 bases and the J gene lost 7 bases, with 14 bases spanning the gap. CDR3 in DNA: TGTGCCAGCAGCTTGGGGGGAGGGCTGGAGCAGCCCCAGCATTTT. It encodes CASSLGGGLEQPQHF.

This clone was recorded only once. The CDR3 sequence: CSVEDGRGPSPYEQYF. The CDR3 DNA reads TGCAGCGTTGAAGATGGGAGGGGCCCATCCCCCTACGAGCAGTACTTC. The chain uses TRBV29-1 and TRBJ2-7, with 7 bases fitting TRBD2. The V segment lost 0 bases and the J segment 2 bases; nucleotides outside the gene matches: 10. The CDR3 totals 16 residues. Germline values: CDR1 SQVTM, CDR2 ANQGSEA.

The chain employs TRBV29-1 and TRBJ2-2, with D unclear. The length of the CDR3 is 13 residues. Trimming left V 0 bases short and J 5 bases short, with 7 bases between. Looked up from germline, CDR1 is SQVTM and CDR2 is ANQGSEA. CDR3 amino acids: CSVEDLRTGELFF. In DNA form, the CDR3 reads TGCAGCGTTGAAGATCTTAGGACCGGGGAGCTGTTTTTT.

This clone was seen once. This rearrangement joins TRBV15 to TRBJ2-7, with TRBD1 identical over 8 bases. V was clipped by 2 bases and J by 5 bases; unmatched bases: 5. The V gene's germline CDR1 is LNHNV and CDR2 YYDKDF (reference sequence). This CDR3 has 14 amino acids. The CDR3 is CATSRKETGDEQYF. The CDR3 DNA follows: TGTGCCACCAGCAGAAAAGAGACAGGGGACGAGCAGTACTTC.

J is TRBJ1-2 and V is TRBV29-1; tentative D call: TRBD1 (6 bases). V lost 7 bases and J lost 6, with 15 bases in between. Per germline, CDR1 SQVTM and CDR2 ANQGSEA. This CDR3 region has 12 residues. CDR3 loop: CSGETGSDGYTF. CDR3 nucleotide sequence: TGCAGCGGAGAGACAGGATCCGATGGCTACACCTTC.

This clone was counted a few times. This rearrangement joins TRBV4-1 to TRBJ2-4; no clear D gene. Germline assignment: CDR1 MGHRA and CDR2 YSYEKL. This CDR3 spans 15 amino acids. V shed 4 bases and J shed 9 bases, with 19 bases lying between them. The DNA for the CDR3 is TGCGCCAGCAGCCCTCCTGGGCTCTCGAGGACCATTCAGTACTTC. As protein: CASSPPGLSRTIQYF.

This chain joins TRBV4-1 and TRBJ1-1; D not resolved. Trimming shortened V by 3 bases and J by 0 bases, and 14 bases separated the two germline ends. The length of the CDR3 is 16 residues. CDR1 is MGHRA, CDR2 YSYEKL, per germline. The CDR3 DNA is TGCGCCAGCAGCCAGCCAGAGTTCCTCATGAACACTGAAGCTTTCTTT. Protein product: CASSQPEFLMNTEAFF.

V gene TRBV9 combines with J gene TRBJ1-2; 9 bases are shared with TRBD1. CDR1 is SGDLS and CDR2 is YYNGEE in the germline V gene. The CDR3 is made up of 15 amino acids. J was trimmed by 7 bases and V by 0 bases; bases with no gene match: 7. The CDR3 loop reads CASSVAQQGAFGYTF. In DNA, the CDR3 is TGTGCCAGCAGCGTAGCCCAACAGGGGGCCTTTGGCTACACCTTC.

J is TRBJ1-1 and V is TRBV29-1, with 11 bases matching TRBD1. This CDR3 comprises 15 residues. Trimming took 8 bases from V and 3 from J; bases not matched to a gene: 11. Germline CDR1 SQVTM, CDR2 ANQGSEA. The CDR3 here is CSIPGTGGRDTEAFF. DNA for the CDR3: TGCAGCATCCCCGGGACAGGGGGGCGGGACACTGAAGCTTTCTTT.

About this clone: The same CDR3 can be traced to other DNA sequences in this sample. The chain combines TRBV9 with TRBJ1-1; D gene unclear. The CDR3 contains 13 residues. Trimming left V 0 bases short and J 2 bases short, with 5 bases between. CDR1 and CDR2 (germline): SGDLS, YYNGEE. In DNA, the CDR3 is TGTGCCAGCAGCGTAGGGGAAAACACTGAAGCTTTCTTT. It specifies CASSVGENTEAFF.

J is TRBJ1-2 and V is TRBV13; weak D call: TRBD1 (5 bases). The CDR3 loop spans 17 amino acids. Trimming removed 0 bases at V and 4 bases at J, with 18 bases between. Germline lookup yields CDR1 PRHDT and CDR2 FYEKMQ (reference sequence). The CDR3 loop reads CASSLGRGRQRAYGYTF. The CDR3 DNA sequence: TGTGCCAGCAGCTTAGGCCGAGGCAGACAGAGGGCCTATGGCTACACCTTC.

The chain uses TRBV25-1 and TRBJ2-1; D tentatively fits TRBD1 or TRBD2 (5 bases each). CDR1 MGHDK and CDR2 SYGVNS come from the germline V gene. The V end was cut by 4 bases, the J end by 2 bases, with 12 bases between. This CDR3 is 15 amino acids long. The DNA of the CDR3 is TGTGCCAGCAGTGCGGGACCGTCACCCTACAATGAGCAGTTCTTC. Its translation: CASSAGPSPYNEQFF.

In this sample, this clone turned up a few times. Within the sample, other DNA sequences also encode this same CDR3. The CDR3 DNA sequence: TGCGCCAGCAGCTTAGGAGGTGAAGCTTTCTTT. It encodes CASSLGGEAFF. The rearrangement links TRBV5-1 to TRBJ1-1; D remains unclear. The CDR3 has 11 amino acids. Germline CDR1 is SGHRS and CDR2 is YFSETQ. The V end lost 2 bases, the J end lost 7 bases, and 6 bases lay between the germline ends. The whole variable domain, filled in from reference TRBV5-1 and TRBJ1-1, reads KAGVTQTPRYLIKTRGQQVTLSCSPISGHRSVSWYQQTPGQGLQFLFEYFSETQRNKGNFPGRFSGRQFSNSRSEMNVSTLELGDSALYLCASSLGGEAFFGQGTRLTVV.